This is a list of T cell receptor beta chains from one sample in a study of Ad26.COV2.S vaccination and SARS-CoV-2 variants. Some clones are missing from TCRdb's copy, which holds only in-frame ones; the method was immunoSEQ multiplex PCR. Here the sample spans some 410,000 clones, approximately 92% being singletons. The sequencing used peripheral blood, collected in a trial of Ad26.COV2.S vaccine versus placebo. Every receptor here comes from a person between 18 and 65 years old who received the Ad26.COV2.S COVID-19 vaccine or a placebo. Each CDR3 is given with its conserved first and last residue.

v_gene,j_gene,CDR3aa
TRBV7-9,TRBJ2-1,CASSLEAHKPNEQFF
TRBV11-3,TRBJ2-1,CASSSSSLDNEQFF
TRBV27,TRBJ2-7,CASSLSGFPYEQYF
TRBV2,TRBJ2-7,CASSVDRIGFYEQYF
TRBV25-1,TRBJ2-7,CASREDLGLYEQYF
TRBV5-1,TRBJ1-4,CASSLGTGEEKLFF
TRBV4-3,TRBJ2-7,CASSLSFRTGGAGPYEQYF
TRBV27,TRBJ1-4,CASSSLRAGNEKLFF
TRBV30,TRBJ1-6,CAWSVTFPPAYNSPLHF
TRBV4-1,TRBJ1-5,CASSQARWDGNQPQHF
TRBV27,TRBJ1-2,CASSFGGYYGYTF
TRBV19,TRBJ1-5,CASSIRGSNQPQHF
TRBV18,TRBJ2-7,CASSPLAGPKTYEQYF
TRBV28,TRBJ1-3,CASSLPAGASSGNTIYF
TRBV14,TRBJ1-5,CASSPNYRENQPQHF
TRBV30,TRBJ2-3,CAWSPLAGLSDTQYF